The 6 T cell receptor beta chains presented below share a single source sample, sequenced in a study of cytomegalovirus exposure and HLA in healthy donors. The PCR had 60 Vbeta and 13 Jbeta primers. Clones were read by immunoSEQ multiplex PCR, and TCRdb kept only the in-frame ones, dropping some. The data hold about 130,000 clones, with over 60% observed a single time. The material sequenced was PBMCs. The receptors were sampled from a man aged 40-50 years in good health and CMV-seronegative.

This clone was detected only once. V is TRBV9 and J is TRBJ1-2; 7 bases line up with TRBD1. There are 15 residues in the CDR3. From germline, CDR1 is SGDLS and CDR2 YYNGEE. V dropped 4 bases and J dropped 0; count of bases not matched to a gene: 6. The CDR3 protein is CASSIGQASNYGYTF. CDR3 in DNA: TGTGCCAGCAGCATCGGACAGGCTTCTAACTATGGCTACACCTTC.

This chain joins TRBV19 and TRBJ1-2; D is uncertain. CDR3 size: 15 residues. Trimming removed 0 bases at V and 4 bases at J, with 12 bases between. The germline CDR1 and CDR2 sequences are LNHDA and SQIVND (reference sequence). CDR3: CASSIDQAPTYGYTF. The CDR3 DNA reads as TGTGCCAGTAGTATAGATCAGGCTCCCACCTATGGCTACACCTTC.

V is TRBV9 and J is TRBJ1-1; 10 bases are shared with TRBD1. Germline V CDR1 and CDR2: SGDLS, YYNGEE. This CDR3 is 16 amino acids long. Trimming cost V 0 bases and J 0 bases; bases outside gene matches: 2. The CDR3 DNA follows: TGTGCCAGCAGCGTAGGACAGGGGGCAATGAACACTGAAGCTTTCTTT. It specifies CASSVGQGAMNTEAFF.

V gene TRBV25-1 combines with J gene TRBJ2-3, with 7 bases identical to TRBD2. V trimming: 3 bases; J trimming: 0 bases; junction bases outside the gene matches: 9. The CDR3 sequence is 17 residues long. Germline V gene sequence: CDR1 MGHDK, CDR2 SYGVNS. CDR3 nucleotides: TGTGCCAGCAGTGATTCTAGTCGGGGGGTAAGCACAGATACGCAGTATTTT. It specifies CASSDSSRGVSTDTQYF.

The genes are TRBV18 and TRBJ1-4; D not resolved. Germline V gene lookup returns CDR1 KGHSH and CDR2 LQKENI. The V end lost 2 bases, the J end lost 5 bases, and 9 bases lay between the germline ends. This CDR3 is built from 14 residues. CDR3 DNA: TGTGCCAGCTCACCAGCGGGGAGGAATGAAAAACTGTTTTTT. Translating it yields CASSPAGRNEKLFF.

This clone has more than one count but fewer than ten. The chain joins TRBV9 to TRBJ1-2; D unclear. The CDR3 loop spans 13 amino acids. V shed 2 bases and J shed 3 bases, with 8 bases lying between them. Germline CDR1 is SGDLS and CDR2 is YYNGEE. This CDR3 reads CASSVTGDYGYTF. The CDR3 nucleotides read TGTGCCAGCAGCGTCACCGGGGACTATGGCTACACCTTC. The full variable domain, completed using reference TRBV9 and TRBJ1-2, is DSGVTQTPKHLITATGQRVTLRCSPRSGDLSVYWYQQSLDQGLQFLIQYYNGEERAKGNILERFSAQQFPDLHSELNLSSLELGDSALYFCASSVTGDYGYTFGSGTRLTVV.